This entry lists 6 T cell receptor beta chains sequenced from one sample in a study of CD8+CD57+ T cells in acquired aplastic anemia. It was genomic DNA that served as the template for profiling TCR beta VDJ and CDR3. TCRdb re-called the reads with MiXCR, one entry per CDR3 protein. The table shows some 170,000 distinct CDR3 sequences, with around 48% occurring only once. An expansion of CD8+CD57+ cells by flow cytometry had been shown in patients chosen for sequencing. Sequencing used sorted CD4+, CD8+, or CD8+CD57+ T cells (not recorded which) from PBMCs. The receptors stem from a human donor with aplastic anemia.

Points on this clonotype: This may be a read error, as it is one base from a much larger clone. The chain recombines TRBV4-1 with TRBJ2-7; D may be TRBD2 (6 bases). The length of the CDR3 is 13 residues. Germline CDR1 MGHRA, CDR2 YSYEKL. The CDR3 DNA reads as TGTGCCAGCAGCCCGGGACTGACCTACGAGCAGTACTTC. Its protein is CASSPGLTYEQYF.

This clonotype came up many times. The V gene is TRBV27, the J gene TRBJ1-3; D gene unclear. This CDR3 has 13 residues. V lost 8 bases and J 4 bases, leaving 12 bases between the germline ends. CDR1 and CDR2 (germline): MNHEY, SMNVEV (reference sequence). CDR3 sequence (DNA): TGTGCCAGCCGCCGGACCTCAGGAAACACCATATATTTT. Protein: CASRRTSGNTIYF.

CDR3 in amino acids: CASSPGTSGYEQYF. The CDR3, as DNA: TGTGCCAGCTCACCCGGGACTAGCGGGTACGAGCAGTACTTC. The chain is built from TRBV18 and TRBJ2-7, with 12 nucleotides matching TRBD2. V lost 3 bases to trimming and J lost 4 bases; unmatched junction nucleotides: 1. The CDR3 has 14 residues. Germline values: CDR1 KGHSH, CDR2 LQKENI.

J is TRBJ2-3 and V is TRBV12-3 or TRBV12-4, with 10 bases aligning to TRBD2. This CDR3 is 13 amino acids long. The V segment lost 5 bases and the J segment 8 bases; nucleotides outside the gene matches: 4. In DNA form, the CDR3 reads TGTGCCAGCAGTAGCGGGGGGGCAGGTACGCAGTATTTT. This translates into CASSSGGAGTQYF.

This clonotype has ten or more counts. The CDR3 here is CASSLGAGWGYTF. CDR3 in DNA: TGTGCCAGCAGCTTAGGCGCAGGGTGGGGCTACACCTTC. This sequence joins TRBV7-2 and TRBJ1-2; possible D gene TRBD1, 5 bases. The V and J ends lost 1 base and 8 bases respectively, with 11 bases between them. Germline V gene lookup returns CDR1 SGHTA and CDR2 FQGNSA. CDR3 length equals 13 residues.

V and J are TRBV2 and TRBJ2-1; 14 bases align to TRBD2. There are 15 residues in the CDR3. CDR1 is SNHLY and CDR2 is FYNNEI in the germline V gene. The trim removed 6 bases at V and 8 bases at J, leaving 6 bases unmatched. CDR3 in amino acids: CASRPGTSGRYEQFF. The CDR3 nucleotides read TGTGCCAGCAGACCCGGGACTAGCGGGAGATATGAGCAGTTCTTC.